A selection of T cell receptor beta chains follows, all from one sample in a study of Ad26.COV2.S vaccination and SARS-CoV-2 variants. This table comes from immunoSEQ multiplex PCR, and its TCRdb copy is limited to in-frame clones, with some not included. Here the sample spans hundreds of thousands of clones, roughly 90% being singletons. Sequencing was performed on peripheral blood, taken in a trial of Ad26.COV2.S vaccine versus placebo. These receptors all stem from a person between 18 and 60 years old who received the Ad26.COV2.S COVID-19 vaccine or a placebo. The CDR3 runs from the conserved cysteine through the conserved F or W. The D gene is left open where the match is weak. For some rows the clone size is stated as once, few or many, or as a class when expanded; others skip it.

j_call,clone_size,d_call,v_call,cdr3_length,cdr3_nt,cdr3_aa
TRBJ1-5,NA,NA,TRBV5-1,16,TGCGCCAGCAGCCCACTCGGGACGGCATTTAATCAGCCCCAGCATTTT,CASSPLGTAFNQPQHF
TRBJ1-1,NA,NA,TRBV4-1,15,TGCGCCAGCAGCCCAGATACCTCAGGGCGCACTGAAGCTTTCTTT,CASSPDTSGRTEAFF
TRBJ1-6,NA,TRBD1,TRBV6-2/TRBV6-3,18,TGTGCCAGCAGTTACTCGATGATAGGGACAGTGGATAATTCACCCCTCCACTTT,CASSYSMIGTVDNSPLHF
TRBJ2-5,once,NA,TRBV20-1,11,TGCAGTGCTAGAGAACGACTGACCCAGTACTTC,CSARERLTQYF
TRBJ2-7,NA,TRBD1,TRBV7-9,17,TGTGCCAGCAGCTTAGGACGGACAGGGGCGAAATCCTACGAGCAGTACTTC,CASSLGRTGAKSYEQYF
TRBJ1-2,NA,NA,TRBV10-3,14,TGTGCCATCAGTGGGGGCGTAGCTAACTATGGCTACACCTTC,CAISGGVANYGYTF
TRBJ2-3,NA,NA,TRBV19,13,TGTGCCAGTAGTGAGAGGCGGACAGATACGCAGTATTTT,CASSERRTDTQYF
TRBJ2-7,NA,NA,TRBV5-6,16,TGTGCCAGCAGCTTGGGTTCAGGTTCGTTGGCCTACGAGCAGTACTTC,CASSLGSGSLAYEQYF
TRBJ2-7,NA,TRBD2,TRBV7-2,14,TGTGCCAGCAGCAGGGGACTAGCGGGGGGCGAGCAGTACTTC,CASSRGLAGGEQYF
TRBJ2-7,NA,TRBD1,TRBV19,15,TGTGCCAGTAGTATCCGGCCGGACAGGGGTTACGAGCAGTACTTC,CASSIRPDRGYEQYF
TRBJ2-5,NA,TRBD2,TRBV30,13,TGTGCCTGGACGTCTAGCGGGGGGGAGACCCAGTACTTC,CAWTSSGGETQYF